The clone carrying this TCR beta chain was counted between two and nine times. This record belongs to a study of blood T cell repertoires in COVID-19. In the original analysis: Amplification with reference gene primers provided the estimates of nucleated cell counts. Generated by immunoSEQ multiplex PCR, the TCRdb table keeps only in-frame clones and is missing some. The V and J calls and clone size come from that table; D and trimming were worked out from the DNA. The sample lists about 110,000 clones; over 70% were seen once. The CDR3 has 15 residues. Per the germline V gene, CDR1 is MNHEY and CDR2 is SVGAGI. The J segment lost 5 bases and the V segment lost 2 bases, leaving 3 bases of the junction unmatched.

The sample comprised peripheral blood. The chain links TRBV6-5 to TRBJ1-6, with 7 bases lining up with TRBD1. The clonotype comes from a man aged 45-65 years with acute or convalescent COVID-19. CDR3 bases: TGTGCCAGCAGTTACCGGGACAGTAATAATTCACCCCTCCACTTT. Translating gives CASSYRDSNNSPLHF.